Presented here are 13 T cell receptor beta chains from one specimen sequenced in a study of shared clonotypes between healthy human individuals. Only in-frame clones appear in the TCRdb table, and some are missing; sequencing was by immunoSEQ multiplex PCR. The table shows some 1.5 million clones, with roughly 98% occurring only once. Sequencing input: naive CD4+ T cells sorted from blood. Subset specified: CD45RA+ positively selected. These receptors all come from a man younger than 45 in good health.

The gene calls are TRBV18 and TRBJ2-7; no reliable D call. Germline CDR1 is KGHSH and CDR2 is LQKENI. The CDR3 contains 14 residues. V lost 6 bases to trimming and J lost 3 bases, with 15 bases between them. The CDR3 DNA is TGTGCCAGCTCCATGAGAGGTATAGACTACGAGCAGTACTTC. Translation: CASSMRGIDYEQYF.

The genes are TRBV4-1 and TRBJ1-5; weak D call: TRBD1 (6 bases). Per the germline V gene, CDR1 is MGHRA and CDR2 is YSYEKL. The CDR3 spans 15 residues. V lost 0 bases and J lost 10, with 16 bases in between. The CDR3 DNA sequence: TGCGCCAGCAGCCAAGATGGTCGGGGGGCCGGACCCCAGCATTTT. Residues: CASSQDGRGAGPQHF.

The V gene is TRBV30, the J gene TRBJ2-5; TRBD2 might be the D (6 bases). CDR3 length: 12 amino acids. Germline values: CDR1 GTSNPN, CDR2 SVGIG (reference sequence). V was trimmed by 3 bases and J by 12 bases, leaving 17 bases between them. The CDR3 coding sequence is TGTGCCTGGAGCCCTTTAGGGGCGGGGAAGTACTTC. It encodes CAWSPLGAGKYF.

The chain joins TRBV5-4 to TRBJ1-1, with D tentatively TRBD1 (6 bases). V gave up 4 bases and J gave up 6 bases, with 22 bases separating them. Germline values: CDR1 SGHNT, CDR2 YYREEE (reference sequence). The CDR3 length is 16 residues. Here the CDR3 DNA reads TGTGCCAGCAGCCCCCGACCGGGGGCTAATATTGCTGAAGCTTTCTTT. This gives the protein CASSPRPGANIAEAFF. The full variable domain, in which reference TRBV5-4 and TRBJ1-1 provide the parts outside the CDR3, is ETGVTQSPTHLIKTRGQQVTLRCSSQSGHNTVSWYQQALGQGPQFIFQYYREEENGRGNFPPRFSGLQFPNYSSELNVNALELDDSALYLCASSPRPGANIAEAFFGQGTRLTVV.

V gene TRBV19 combines with J gene TRBJ1-4; no clear D. CDR1 is LNHDA, CDR2 SQIVND, per germline (reference sequence). V shed 5 bases and J shed 0 bases, with 7 bases lying between them. The CDR3 runs to 14 residues. As DNA, the CDR3 is TGTGCCAGTAGTCTCGGTGCAACTAATGAAAAACTGTTTTTT. Amino acid sequence: CASSLGATNEKLFF.

The chain uses TRBV15 and TRBJ2-7; D possibly corresponds to TRBD2 (5 bases). This CDR3 spans 15 amino acids. V gave up 4 bases and J gave up 0 bases, with 13 bases separating them. CDR1 and CDR2 from the germline V gene are LNHNV and YYDKDF (reference sequence). CDR3 sequence reads: CATSKESLASYEQYF. CDR3 coding DNA: TGTGCCACCAGCAAAGAGAGTCTAGCCTCCTACGAGCAGTACTTC.

The gene calls are TRBV7-2 and TRBJ2-7; tentatively, D is TRBD2 (6 bases). Germline V gene lookup returns CDR1 SGHTA and CDR2 FQGNSA. V was pared by 5 bases and J by 4 bases, with 15 bases between. The CDR3 has 14 residues. CDR3 loop: CASSPRLASYEQYF. CDR3 in DNA: TGTGCCAGCAGCCCTCGCCTAGCGAGTTACGAGCAGTACTTC.

The chain uses TRBV5-5 and TRBJ1-5, with D perhaps matching TRBD1 (5 bases). The V gene lost 1 base and the J gene lost 4 bases, with 18 bases spanning the gap. The length of the CDR3 is 17 residues. Per germline, CDR1 SGHKS and CDR2 YYEKEE (reference sequence). This CDR3 is CASSLYPDSGSNQPQHF. CDR3 DNA sequence: TGTGCCAGCAGCTTGTACCCCGACAGTGGATCAAATCAGCCCCAGCATTTT.

The gene calls are TRBV9 and TRBJ2-5, with a possible D match to TRBD2 (6 bases). CDR3 length equals 13 residues. Germline V gives CDR1 SGDLS, CDR2 YYNGEE. Trimming took 4 bases from V and 1 from J, leaving 8 bases between them. The DNA of the CDR3 is TGTGCCAGCAGCCGGGGGATCCAAGAGACCCAGTACTTC. Encoded protein: CASSRGIQETQYF.

The V and J genes are TRBV9 and TRBJ2-7; D uncertain. Germline loops: CDR1 SGDLS, CDR2 YYNGEE. V was shortened by 0 bases and J by 5 bases, with 15 bases between the two germline ends. This CDR3 has 15 amino acids. The CDR3 nucleotides read TGTGCCAGCAGCGTAGTAAGCGCCACCCGGGACGAGCAGTACTTC. Protein product: CASSVVSATRDEQYF.

This chain uses TRBV28 with TRBJ2-1; 14 nucleotides match TRBD2. The J segment lost 9 bases and the V segment lost 5 bases, leaving 6 bases of the junction unmatched. This CDR3 has 15 residues. CDR1 and CDR2 from the germline V gene are MDHEN and SYDVKM. The CDR3 DNA reads TGTGCCAGCAGTGCTCTGGGACTAGCGGGAGTTGAGCAGTTCTTC. Amino acid sequence: CASSALGLAGVEQFF. Supplemented by reference TRBV28 and TRBJ2-1, the full variable domain reads DVKVTQSSRYLVKRTGEKVFLECVQDMDHENMFWYRQDPGLGLRLIYFSYDVKMKEKGDIPEGYSVSREKKERFSLILESASTNQTSMYLCASSALGLAGVEQFFGPGTRLTVL.

This clone occurred once. The genes are TRBV19 and TRBJ2-3, with 9 bases that match TRBD2. The CDR3 is 16 amino acids. Germline CDR1 LNHDA, CDR2 SQIVND (reference sequence). The ends lost 4 bases at V and 8 bases at J; junction bases unmatched: 13. The CDR3 DNA reads as TGTGCCAGTAGTAAACAGATCGGGACTAGCCTGCTTACGCAGTATTTT. Its translation is CASSKQIGTSLLTQYF.

The chain combines TRBV19 with TRBJ2-1; a possible D gene is TRBD2 (5 bases). Germline CDR1 LNHDA, CDR2 SQIVND (reference sequence). This CDR3 spans 16 amino acids. V dropped 5 bases and J dropped 5 bases, with 19 bases sitting between them. CDR3 amino acids: CASSPFGGRLNNEQFF. CDR3 coding DNA: TGTGCCAGTAGTCCGTTTGGCGGGCGTCTCAACAATGAGCAGTTCTTC.